The text below deals with one T cell receptor beta chain. This receptor's antigen is unknown. The input lacks base qualities; no much larger clone sits a single base away. A total of some 30 patients with locally advanced or metastatic urothelial carcinoma, treated at Memorial Sloan Kettering on a trial protocol, made up the cohort. Peripheral blood mononuclear cells were collected pretreatment and during treatment, with between 1 and 8 total time points per patient. The Qiagen DNeasy Blood extraction kit was used to purify genomic DNA from total PBMCs and tumor samples. PBMCs were collected pretreatment and during treatment, and were isolated and stored as previously described. Synthetic TCR analog templates were spiked into each PCR to estimate absolute template abundance from read counts. The immunoSEQ assay was used to amplify TCRbeta CDR3 regions from genomic DNA with bias-controlled V and J gene primers. Sequencing of rearranged TCRbeta segments was performed at approximately 20X coverage. Under the source paper's analysis protocol: Clustering was used to correct sequencing errors, and CDR3s were annotated against IMGT to assign V, D and J genes. Only productive TCRbeta rearrangements were used in downstream analyses, excluding out-of-frame or stop-codon sequences. To compute clonality, Shannon entropy was normalized by the log of the number of unique productive sequences and then subtracted from one. Fisher's exact test with Benjamini-Hochberg correction, at a threshold of adjusted p below 0.01, was used to find clones that differed between time points or between blood and tumor. TCRdb stores this immuneACCESS table with in-frame sequences only. Part of the clones is absent; in the studies checked, under half of the shortfall reflects unresolved V genes, and no reason is known for the rest. The V and J calls and the clone size are those of that table, but D and trimming were determined from the DNA. The sample table lists some 80,000 clones, 75% to 90% of them with a count of one. 4.5% to 7% of the sample is taken by the ten largest.

The CDR3 covers 16 residues, taking in both the cysteine and the phenylalanine. The read is trimmed to its CDR3 DNA, 48 bases read in frame from base 1. V is cut by 2 bases and J by 7 bases, and the space between the germline ends is 20 bases. In the germline V gene, CDR1 corresponds to MGHRA and CDR2 to YSYEKL. The record originates from a study of PD-L1 blockade in urothelial cancer (dated by TCRdb to 2016 to 2017). Context from the whole study: Therapy was started in the mid-2010s for all patients, and atezolizumab 1,200 mg was administered intravenously every 3 weeks. Pretreatment tumor samples, along with matched peripheral blood collected serially before and after atezolizumab treatment, underwent TCR sequencing. About 90% of the 29 patients were identified as males with urothelial cancer of bladder origin, and a prior smoking history was reported by 18 of 29 patients. Durable clinical benefit was defined as progression-free survival longer than 6 months, and TCR features were also tested against progression-free and overall survival. Blood samples yielded a median of about 150,000 T cells and some 80,000 unique TCRs, with median clonality approximately 0.08. Somatic, immune and clinical correlates of response to PD-L1 blockade with atezolizumab in urothelial cancer were the focus of an exploratory multi-omic analysis. In the same patients who had TCR sequencing, pretreatment tumors also underwent whole exome sequencing and RNA sequencing. Twenty-nine patients had pretreatment blood TCR-seq, 24 had at least one posttreatment blood collection, and 24 had tumor TCR-seq. Patients had an ECOG performance status of 0 or 1 and had received between 0 and 3 prior chemotherapy regimens. Durable clinical benefit was achieved by nine patients and was not achieved by 20 patients. Blood samples were analyzed at 3 weeks after treatment start (second dose) and at 6 weeks after treatment start. Broader findings and caveats from the paper: A pretreatment peripheral blood TCR clonality below the median was linked to improved progression-free and overall survival. At 3 weeks after the start of treatment, tumor-associated TCR clones in peripheral blood had expanded more in patients with durable benefit (n of about 22, p = 0.022). Because the sample size was small (n of about 30) and many of the analyses were exploratory, the results are meant to be hypothesis-generating.

This receptor was taken from a woman between 65 and 79 years old with urothelial cancer. The rearrangement combines TRBV4-1 with TRBJ1-1; the D gene is perhaps TRBD1, on 6 matching bases. The sample was PBMCs, taken around atezolizumab (anti-PD-L1) treatment. The sequenced DNA is TGCGCCAGCAGCCAATCTGCTGACAGGTATCGCGGTGAAGCTTTCTTT. This gives the protein CASSQSADRYRGEAFF.